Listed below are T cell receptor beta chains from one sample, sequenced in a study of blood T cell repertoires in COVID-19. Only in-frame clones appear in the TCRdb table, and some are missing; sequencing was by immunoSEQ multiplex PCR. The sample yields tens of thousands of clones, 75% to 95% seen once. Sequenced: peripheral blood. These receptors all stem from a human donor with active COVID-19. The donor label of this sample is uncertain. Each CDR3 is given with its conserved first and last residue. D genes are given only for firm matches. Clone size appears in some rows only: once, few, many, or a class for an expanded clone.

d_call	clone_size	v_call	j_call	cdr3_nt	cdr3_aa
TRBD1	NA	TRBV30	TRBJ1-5	TGTGCCTGGAGTGTCGGGGCAGGGGGCCGACAGCCCCAGCATTTT	CAWSVGAGGRQPQHF
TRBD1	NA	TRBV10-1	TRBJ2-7	TGCGCCAGCAGTGATCCGACAGGGAATACCTACGAGCAGTACTTC	CASSDPTGNTYEQYF
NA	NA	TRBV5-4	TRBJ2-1	TGTGCCAGCAGACCGACTGGCCCCTACAATGAGCAGTTCTTC	CASRPTGPYNEQFF
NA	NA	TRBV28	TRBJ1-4	TGTGCCAGCAATGAGGGGGTTGGTGAAAAACTGTTTTTT	CASNEGVGEKLFF
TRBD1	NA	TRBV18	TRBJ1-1	TGTGCCAGCTCACGGGACAGAGTAAACACTGAAGCTTTCTTT	CASSRDRVNTEAFF
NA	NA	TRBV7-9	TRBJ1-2	TGTGCCAGCAGCTTAGCGATCCCTACCGACTATGGCTACACCTTC	CASSLAIPTDYGYTF
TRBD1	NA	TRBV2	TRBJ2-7	TGTGCCAGCAGTTTTCTGACAGGGACCTACGAGCAGTACTTC	CASSFLTGTYEQYF
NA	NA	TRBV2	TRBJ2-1	TGTGCCAGCAGTGATGACAAGGCAGGGGAGCAGTTCTTC	CASSDDKAGEQFF
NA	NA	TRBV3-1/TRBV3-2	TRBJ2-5	TGTGCCAGCAGCCAAGATGCGGAGACCCAGTACTTC	CASSQDAETQYF
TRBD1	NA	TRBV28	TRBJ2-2	TGTGCCACCCTAAACAGGGGGTTCACCGGGGAGCTGTTTTTT	CATLNRGFTGELFF
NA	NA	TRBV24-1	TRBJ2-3	TGTGCCACCAGTGATACGAGTTACTTATCCACAGATACGCAGTATTTT	CATSDTSYLSTDTQYF
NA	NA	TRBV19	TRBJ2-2	TGTGCCAGTAGACTGAACGGGGAGCTGTTTTTT	CASRLNGELFF
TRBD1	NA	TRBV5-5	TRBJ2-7	TGTGCCAGCAACCATCGGTCAGGCGGTGGCCCCGGGACAGGGACCTACGAGCAGTACTTC	CASNHRSGGGPGTGTYEQYF
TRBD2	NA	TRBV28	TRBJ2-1	TGTGCCAGCAGTTCAGTTGGGACTATCTCCTACAATGAGCAGTTCTTC	CASSSVGTISYNEQFF
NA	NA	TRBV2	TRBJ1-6	TGTGCCAGCAGTGGGGGGGTTGAATCACCCCTCCACTTT	CASSGGVESPLHF
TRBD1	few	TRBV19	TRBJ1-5	TGTGCCAGTAGGAACAGGGGGCATCAGCCCCAGCATTTT	CASRNRGHQPQHF
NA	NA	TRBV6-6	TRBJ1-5	TGTGCCAGCAGTTACTCGGAGAGGGGAGGCCAGCCCCAGCATTTT	CASSYSERGGQPQHF
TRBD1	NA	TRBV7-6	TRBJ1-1	TGTGCCAGCAGTTTTGGACAGGGGGCTTACACTGAAGCTTTCTTT	CASSFGQGAYTEAFF
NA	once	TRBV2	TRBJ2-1	TGTGCCACGACCGCCTTTACAGGGTATCGGGACAATGAGCAGTTCTTC	CATTAFTGYRDNEQFF
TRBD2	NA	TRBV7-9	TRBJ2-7	TGTGCCAGCAGCCAATTTGGGACTAGCGGCTCCTACGAGCAGTACTTC	CASSQFGTSGSYEQYF
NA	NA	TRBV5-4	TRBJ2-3	TGTGCCAGCAGCTTGGCGGGAGCGGGTTCGGAAGATACGCAGTATTTT	CASSLAGAGSEDTQYF
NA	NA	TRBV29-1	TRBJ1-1	TGCAGCGCAGACATAATGAACACTGAAGCTTTCTTT	CSADIMNTEAFF